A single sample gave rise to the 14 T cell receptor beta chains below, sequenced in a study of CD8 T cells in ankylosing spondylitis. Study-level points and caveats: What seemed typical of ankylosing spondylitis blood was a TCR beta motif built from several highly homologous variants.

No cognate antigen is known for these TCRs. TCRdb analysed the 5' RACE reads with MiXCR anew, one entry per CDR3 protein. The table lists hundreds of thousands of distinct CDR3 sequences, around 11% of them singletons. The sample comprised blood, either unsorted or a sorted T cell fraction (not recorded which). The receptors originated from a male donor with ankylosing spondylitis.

The CDR3 DNA follows: TGCAGTGCTTGGGGGACAGGGAGGAATTCACCCCTCCACTTT. It translates to CSAWGTGRNSPLHF. V and J are TRBV20-1 and TRBJ1-6, with 9 bases that match TRBD1. Germline trimming cut 5 bases from V and 7 bases from J; bases unmatched to any gene: 6. Germline V CDR1 and CDR2: DFQATT, SNEGSKA (reference sequence). This CDR3 has 14 amino acids.

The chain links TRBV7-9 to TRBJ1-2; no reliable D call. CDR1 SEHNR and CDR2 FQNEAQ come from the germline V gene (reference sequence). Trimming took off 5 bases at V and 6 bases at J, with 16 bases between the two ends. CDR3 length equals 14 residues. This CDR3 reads CASSLVTDLDGYTF. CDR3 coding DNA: TGTGCCAGCAGCCTTGTAACAGACCTCGATGGCTACACCTTC. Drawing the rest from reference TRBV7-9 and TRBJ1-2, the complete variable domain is DTGVSQNPRHKITKRGQNVTFRCDPISEHNRLYWYRQTLGQGPEFLTYFQNEAQLEKSRLLSDRFSAERPKGSFSTLEIQRTEQGDSAMYLCASSLVTDLDGYTFGSGTRLTVV.

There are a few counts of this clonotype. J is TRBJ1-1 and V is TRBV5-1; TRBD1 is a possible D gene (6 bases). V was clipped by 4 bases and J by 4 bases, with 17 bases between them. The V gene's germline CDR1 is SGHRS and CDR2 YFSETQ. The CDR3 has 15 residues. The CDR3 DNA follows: TGCGCCAGCAGCAGGAGGGCGGACAGAGGCACTGAAGCTTTCTTT. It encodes CASSRRADRGTEAFF.

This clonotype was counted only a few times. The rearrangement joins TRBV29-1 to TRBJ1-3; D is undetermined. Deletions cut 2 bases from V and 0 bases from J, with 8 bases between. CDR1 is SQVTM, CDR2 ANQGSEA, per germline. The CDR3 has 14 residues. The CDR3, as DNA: TGCAGCGTTGAATTGGGATCCTCTGGAAACACCATATATTTT. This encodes CSVELGSSGNTIYF. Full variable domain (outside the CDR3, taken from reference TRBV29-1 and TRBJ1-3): SAVISQKPSRDICQRGTSLTIQCQVDSQVTMMFWYRQQPGQSLTLIATANQGSEATYESGFVIDKFPISRPNLTFSTLTVSNMSPEDSSIYLCSVELGSSGNTIYFGEGSWLTVV.

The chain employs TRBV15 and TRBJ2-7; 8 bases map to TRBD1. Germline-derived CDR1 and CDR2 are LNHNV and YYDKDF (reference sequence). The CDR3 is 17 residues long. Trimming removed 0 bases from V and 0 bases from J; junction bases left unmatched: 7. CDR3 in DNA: TGTGCCACCAGCAGAGAGACCTCAGGACAGGGCTCCTACGAGCAGTACTTC. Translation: CATSRETSGQGSYEQYF.

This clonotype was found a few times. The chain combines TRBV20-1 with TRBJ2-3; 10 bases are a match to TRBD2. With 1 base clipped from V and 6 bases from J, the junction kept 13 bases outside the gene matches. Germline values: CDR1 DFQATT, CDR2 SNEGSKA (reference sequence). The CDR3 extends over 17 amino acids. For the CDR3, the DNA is TGCAGTGCTAGAGTGTCGAGCGGGGGGGGGCCGGCGGATACGCAGTATTTT. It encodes CSARVSSGGGPADTQYF.

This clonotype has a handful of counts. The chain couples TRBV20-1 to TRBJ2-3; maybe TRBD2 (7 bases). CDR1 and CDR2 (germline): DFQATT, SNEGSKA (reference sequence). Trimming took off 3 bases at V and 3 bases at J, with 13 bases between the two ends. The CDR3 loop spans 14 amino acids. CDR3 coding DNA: TGCAGTGCTAGTCGGGGGGCGGGAACAGATACGCAGTATTTT. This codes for CSASRGAGTDTQYF.

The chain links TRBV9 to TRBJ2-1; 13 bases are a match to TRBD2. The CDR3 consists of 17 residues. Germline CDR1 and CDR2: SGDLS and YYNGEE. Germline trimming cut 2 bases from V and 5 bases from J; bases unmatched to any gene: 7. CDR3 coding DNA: TGTGCCAGCAGCGTTACGATACTAGCGGGAGGGGACAATGAGCAGTTCTTC. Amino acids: CASSVTILAGGDNEQFF.

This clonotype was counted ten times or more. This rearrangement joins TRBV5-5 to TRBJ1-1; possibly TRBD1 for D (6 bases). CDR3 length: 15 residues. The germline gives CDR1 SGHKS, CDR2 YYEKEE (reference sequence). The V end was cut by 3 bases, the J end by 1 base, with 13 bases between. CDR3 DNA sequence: TGTGCCAGCAGCTCAATCCCGGACAGGAACACTGAAGCTTTCTTT. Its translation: CASSSIPDRNTEAFF. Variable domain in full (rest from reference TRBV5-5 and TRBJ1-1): DAGVTQSPTHLIKTRGQQVTLRCSPISGHKSVSWYQQVLGQGPQFIFQYYEKEERGRGNFPDRFSARQFPNYSSELNVNALLLGDSALYLCASSSIPDRNTEAFFGQGTRLTVV.

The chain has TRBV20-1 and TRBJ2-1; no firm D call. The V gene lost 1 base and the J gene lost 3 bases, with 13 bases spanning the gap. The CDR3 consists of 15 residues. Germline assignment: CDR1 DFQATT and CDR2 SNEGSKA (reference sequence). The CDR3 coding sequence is TGCAGTGCTAGAGGCGGAAGGGTTGGCTACAATGAGCAGTTCTTC. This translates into CSARGGRVGYNEQFF.

The CDR3 is CASSRGAINEQFF. The CDR3 DNA reads as TGTGCCAGCAGCCGGGGGGCGATCAATGAGCAGTTCTTC. This rearrangement joins TRBV7-2 to TRBJ2-1; possible D gene TRBD2, 7 bases. Germline CDR1 is SGHTA and CDR2 is FQGNSA. V lost 5 bases and J lost 6, with 11 bases in between. The CDR3 loop spans 13 amino acids.

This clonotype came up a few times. The CDR3 bases are TGCGCCAGCAGCCGACAGGGGTCCACCGGGGAGCTGTTTTTT. It specifies CASSRQGSTGELFF. The chain employs TRBV4-3 and TRBJ2-2, with 8 bases that match TRBD1. The CDR3 consists of 14 residues. In germline, CDR1 is LGHNA, CDR2 YSLEER. Trimming removed 4 bases from V and 4 bases from J; junction bases left unmatched: 2.

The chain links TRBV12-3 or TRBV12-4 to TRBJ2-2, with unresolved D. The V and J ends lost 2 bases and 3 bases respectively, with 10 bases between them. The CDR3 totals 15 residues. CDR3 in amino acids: CASSLTLGDTGELFF. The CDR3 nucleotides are TGTGCCAGCAGTTTAACGTTAGGTGACACCGGGGAGCTGTTTTTT.

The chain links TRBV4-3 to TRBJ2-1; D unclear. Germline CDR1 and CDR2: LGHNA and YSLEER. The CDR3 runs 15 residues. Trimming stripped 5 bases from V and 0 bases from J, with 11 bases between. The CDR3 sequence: CASSSRLSSYNEQFF. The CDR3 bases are TGCGCCAGCAGCTCCCGATTAAGCTCCTACAATGAGCAGTTCTTC.